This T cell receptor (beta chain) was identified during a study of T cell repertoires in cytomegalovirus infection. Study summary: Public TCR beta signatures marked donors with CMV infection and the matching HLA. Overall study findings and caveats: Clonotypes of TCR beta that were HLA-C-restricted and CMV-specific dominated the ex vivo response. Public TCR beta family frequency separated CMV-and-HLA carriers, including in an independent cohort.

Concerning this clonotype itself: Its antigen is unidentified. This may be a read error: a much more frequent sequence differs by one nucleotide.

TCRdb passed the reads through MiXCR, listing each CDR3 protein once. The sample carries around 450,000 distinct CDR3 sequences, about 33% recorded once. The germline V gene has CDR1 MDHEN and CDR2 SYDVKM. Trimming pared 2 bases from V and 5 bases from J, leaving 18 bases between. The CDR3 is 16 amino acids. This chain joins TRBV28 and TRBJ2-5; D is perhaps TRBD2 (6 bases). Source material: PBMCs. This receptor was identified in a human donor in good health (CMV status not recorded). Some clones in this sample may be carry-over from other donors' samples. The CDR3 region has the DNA TGTGCCAGCAGTTTAGTTCGGCGGGGCGGAGCGGAGACCCAGTACTTC. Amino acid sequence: CASSLVRRGGAETQYF.